This T cell receptor (beta chain) was observed in a study of regulatory T cells in long-lasting Graves disease. CDR1 is MNHEY, CDR2 SVGEGT, per germline. CDR3 size: 15 residues. The V end lost 5 bases, the J end lost 0 bases, and 13 bases lay between the germline ends. TCR beta libraries were built with iRepertoire HTBI primers and Arm-PCR of CDR3 regions. TCRdb processed the multiplex PCR reads anew with MiXCR; each CDR3 protein has one entry. The data show roughly 560,000 distinct CDR3 sequences, with around 12% seen just once and about 8.3% held by the top ten. Time point noted: newly diagnosed GD, antithyroid drugs for less than 3 months. Generation of the TCR library employed RNA extracted from PBMCs. This clonotype was seen only a few times. The same specimen was also included in a second study, on T cells in Graves' hyperthyroidism and ophthalmopathy.

This material consisted of peripheral blood mononuclear cells (PBMCs), taken at new diagnosis, from a patient treated with antithyroid drugs. The J gene is TRBJ1-1, the V gene TRBV6-2 or TRBV6-3; D gene uncertain. The clonotype originates from a woman younger than 45 with Graves disease. The CDR3 DNA follows: TGTGCCAGCAGTCCCCAAGGACCGATGAACACTGAAGCTTTCTTT. This encodes CASSPQGPMNTEAFF.